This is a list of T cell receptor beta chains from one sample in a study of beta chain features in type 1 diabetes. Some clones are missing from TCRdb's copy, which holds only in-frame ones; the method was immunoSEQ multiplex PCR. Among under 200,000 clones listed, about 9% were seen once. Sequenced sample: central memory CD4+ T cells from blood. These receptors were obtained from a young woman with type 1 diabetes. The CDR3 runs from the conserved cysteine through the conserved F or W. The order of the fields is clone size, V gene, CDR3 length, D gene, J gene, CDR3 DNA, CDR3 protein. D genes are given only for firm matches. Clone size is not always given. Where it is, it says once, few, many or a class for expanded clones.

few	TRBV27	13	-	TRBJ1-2	TGTGCCAGCAGTCCAGGGTTTAACTATGGCTACACCTTC	CASSPGFNYGYTF
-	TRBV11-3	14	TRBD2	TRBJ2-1	TGTGCCAGCAGCTCCCAGGGACTAGCGGGGGAGCAGTTCTTC	CASSSQGLAGEQFF
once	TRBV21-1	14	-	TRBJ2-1	TGTGCCAGCAGCAAAGATAGGAAGGACGACAGGGCGTTCTTC	CASSKDRKDDRAFF
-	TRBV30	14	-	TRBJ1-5	TGTGCCTGGAGAAGAGGGTACGGCAATCAGCCCCAGCATTTT	CAWRRGYGNQPQHF
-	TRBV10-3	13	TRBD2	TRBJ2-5	TGTGCCATCCAAGCTAGCGGCCAAGAGACCCAGTACTTC	CAIQASGQETQYF
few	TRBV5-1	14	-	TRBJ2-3	TGCGCCAGCAGCTTGGAGGACAGAAGAGATACGCAGTATTTT	CASSLEDRRDTQYF
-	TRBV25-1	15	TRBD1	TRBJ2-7	TGTGCCAGCAGTGACTCCCGGGGACAGGTGGACGAGCAGTACTTC	CASSDSRGQVDEQYF
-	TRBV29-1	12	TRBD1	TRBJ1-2	TGCAGCGCTACCGGGACAGACTATGGCTACACCTTC	CSATGTDYGYTF
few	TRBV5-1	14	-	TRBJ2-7	TGCGCCAGCAGCTTGGAGGCTAGCAATGGCGAGCAGTACTTC	CASSLEASNGEQYF
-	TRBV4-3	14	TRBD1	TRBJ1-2	TGCGCCAGCAGACGGACAGGGGGCAGGGATGGCTACACCTTC	CASRRTGGRDGYTF
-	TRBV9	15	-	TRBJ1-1	TGTGCCAGCAGCGTAGACGGGCAAGGGGGGGCTGAAGCTTTCTTT	CASSVDGQGGAEAFF
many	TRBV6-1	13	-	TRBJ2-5	TGTGCCAGCAGCGACAGGAGATTGAAGACCCAGTACTTC	CASSDRRLKTQYF
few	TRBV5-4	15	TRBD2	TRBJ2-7	TGTGCCAGCAGCACCTCGACTAGCGGGGGTTACGAGCAGTACTTC	CASSTSTSGGYEQYF
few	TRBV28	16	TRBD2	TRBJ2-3	TGTGCCAGCAGCCCCACCCCGGGACTAGTCGCAGATACGCAGTATTTT	CASSPTPGLVADTQYF
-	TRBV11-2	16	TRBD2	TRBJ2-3	TGTGCCAGCAGCCCAGGACTAGCGGGGAGCACAGATACGCAGTATTTT	CASSPGLAGSTDTQYF
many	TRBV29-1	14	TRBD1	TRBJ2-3	TGCAGCGTTGAGGCCCGGGACAGTGCGGATACGCAGTATTTT	CSVEARDSADTQYF
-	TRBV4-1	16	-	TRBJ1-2	TGCGCCAGCAGCCAAGGGGGAACCGGGGCTAACTATGGCTACACCTTC	CASSQGGTGANYGYTF
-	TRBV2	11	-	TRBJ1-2	TGTGCCAGCAGCCCAAACAGGGTTCGCACCTTC	CASSPNRVRTF
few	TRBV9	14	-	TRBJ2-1	TGTGCCAGCAGCGTAGTCGGAGCGATCAATGAGCAGTTCTTC	CASSVVGAINEQFF
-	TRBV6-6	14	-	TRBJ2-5	TGTGCCAGCAGATTCACGGGGTACCAAGAGACCCAGTACTTC	CASRFTGYQETQYF
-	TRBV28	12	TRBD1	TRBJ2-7	TGTGCCAGCAGCTTAACAGGGGCCGAGCAGTACTTC	CASSLTGAEQYF
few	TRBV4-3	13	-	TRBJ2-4	TGCGCCAGCAGCCAAGCGGGGGAAAACATTCAGTACTTC	CASSQAGENIQYF
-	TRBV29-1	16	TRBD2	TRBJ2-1	TGCAGCGTTGCGTCCCCCGGACTAGCGGGGGACAATGAGCAGTTCTTC	CSVASPGLAGDNEQFF
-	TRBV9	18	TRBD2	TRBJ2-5	TGTGCCAGCAGCGCGAGGGGACTAGCGGGTCCCCGGGAAGAGACCCAGTACTTC	CASSARGLAGPREETQYF
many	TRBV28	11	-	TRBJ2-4	TGTGCCAGCAGTTCTTCAAACATTCAGTACTTC	CASSSSNIQYF
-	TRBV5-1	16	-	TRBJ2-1	TGCGCCAGCCAGCCGAACACAGGGTACACCTACAATGAGCAGTTCTTC	CASQPNTGYTYNEQFF
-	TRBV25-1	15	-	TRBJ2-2	TGTGCCAGCAGTGGGACAGACCGACACACCGGGGAGCTGTTTTTT	CASSGTDRHTGELFF
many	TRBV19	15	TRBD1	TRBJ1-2	TGTGCCACCGAAAACTACAGGGGGGCCGCTAAAGGCTACACCTTC	CATENYRGAAKGYTF
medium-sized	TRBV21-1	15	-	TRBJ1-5	TGTGCCAGCAGCAAACAGGGGGCTAACAATCAGCCCCAGCATTTT	CASSKQGANNQPQHF
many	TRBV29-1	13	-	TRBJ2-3	TGCAGCGTATCGGGGGTTAGCACAGATACGCAGTATTTT	CSVSGVSTDTQYF
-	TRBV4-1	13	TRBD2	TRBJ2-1	TGCGCCAGCAGCCAAGGGCGGGGGTCGTGGCAGTTCTTC	CASSQGRGSWQFF
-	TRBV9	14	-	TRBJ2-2	TGTGCCAGCAGCGGACAGGTCTGGACCGGGGAGCTGTTTTTT	CASSGQVWTGELFF
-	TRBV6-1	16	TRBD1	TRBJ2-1	TGTGCCAGCAGTGCCGTCCCTGGACAGGTTACAAGGGAGCAGTTCTTC	CASSAVPGQVTREQFF
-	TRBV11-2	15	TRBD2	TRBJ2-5	TGTGCCAGCAGCTTAGAGGTGGGAGGGAGCGAGACCCAGTACTTC	CASSLEVGGSETQYF
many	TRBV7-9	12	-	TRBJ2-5	TGTGCCAGCAGCTTTTCTCAAGAGACCCAGTACTTC	CASSFSQETQYF
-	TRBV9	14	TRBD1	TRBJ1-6	TGTGCCAGCAGCGAGGGACAGGGAGGATCACCCCTCCACTTT	CASSEGQGGSPLHF
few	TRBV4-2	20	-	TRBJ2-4	TGTGCCAGCAGCCAAGATCTTCGGAGGTTCGCCGTGGGGATCAAAAACATTCAGTACTTC	CASSQDLRRFAVGIKNIQYF
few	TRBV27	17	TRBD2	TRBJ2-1	TGTGCCAGCAGTTTAGGACTAGCGGGAACGCGGCACAGTGAGCAGTTCTTC	CASSLGLAGTRHSEQFF
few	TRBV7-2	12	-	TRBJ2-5	TGTGCCAGCAGCTCCAACAAAGAGACCCAGTACTTC	CASSSNKETQYF
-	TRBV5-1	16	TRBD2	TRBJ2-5	TGCGCCAGCAGCTTGGTGGCTAGCGGTAAACAAGAGACCCAGTACTTC	CASSLVASGKQETQYF